One T cell receptor (beta chain) is described in this entry. The same CDR3 arises from other DNA sequences in this sample as well. Clones were read by immunoSEQ multiplex PCR, and TCRdb kept only the in-frame ones, dropping some. The top ten clones hold over 0.1% of a sample with 2 million to 2.5 million clones, 90% to 96% of them seen once. CDR3 size: 13 residues. Trimming took off 3 bases at V and 3 bases at J, with 8 bases between the two ends. Germline V lookup: CDR1 KGHSH, CDR2 LQKENI. The data are from a study of shared clonotypes between healthy human individuals. The TCR originated in a man aged 18 to 35 in good health. The sample consisted of naive CD4+ T cells sorted from blood. Stated subset: CD45RA+ positively selected. This chain uses TRBV18 with TRBJ1-1; D is unresolved. The DNA for the CDR3 is TGTGCCAGCTCACCGAGCCGGGACACTGAAGCTTTCTTT. This codes for CASSPSRDTEAFF.